Reported below is one T cell receptor beta chain. The sample originates from a study of blood T cell repertoires in COVID-19. Assay used: immunoSEQ multiplex PCR; TCRdb lists only in-frame clones, some missing. The sample has 130,000 or so clones, over 80% seen once; the top ten hold about 8.1%. The CDR3 spans 14 residues. V lost 6 bases, J lost 5 bases, and 16 bases lay in between. Germline V gives CDR1 MNHEY, CDR2 SMNVEV (reference sequence). V is TRBV27 and J is TRBJ1-1; D is possibly TRBD1 (6 bases). Sequenced input: peripheral blood. This receptor was obtained from a man younger than 45 with COVID-19, enrolled during active disease. CDR3 sequence (DNA): TGTGCCAGCAGAGATCCAGGGGTAAAGACTGAAGCTTTCTTT. It encodes CASRDPGVKTEAFF.